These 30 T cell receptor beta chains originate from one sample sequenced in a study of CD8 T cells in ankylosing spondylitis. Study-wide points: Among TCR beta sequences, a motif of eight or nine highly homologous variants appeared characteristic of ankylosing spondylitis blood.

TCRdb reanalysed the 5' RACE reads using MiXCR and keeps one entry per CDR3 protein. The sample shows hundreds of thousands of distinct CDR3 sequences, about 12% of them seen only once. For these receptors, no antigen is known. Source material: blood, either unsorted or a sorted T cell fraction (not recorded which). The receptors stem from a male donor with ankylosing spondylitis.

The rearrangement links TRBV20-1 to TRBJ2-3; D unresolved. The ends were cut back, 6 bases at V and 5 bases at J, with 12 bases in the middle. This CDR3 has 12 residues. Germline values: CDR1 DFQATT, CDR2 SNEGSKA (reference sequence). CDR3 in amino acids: CSALAHGDTQYF. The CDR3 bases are TGCAGTGCCCTGGCACATGGAGATACGCAGTATTTT.

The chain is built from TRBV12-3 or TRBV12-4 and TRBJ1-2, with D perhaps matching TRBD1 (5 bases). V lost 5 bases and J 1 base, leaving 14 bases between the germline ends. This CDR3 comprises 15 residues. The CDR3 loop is CASSVGGAYNYGYTF. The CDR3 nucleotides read TGTGCCAGCAGTGTTGGGGGTGCATATAACTATGGCTACACCTTC.

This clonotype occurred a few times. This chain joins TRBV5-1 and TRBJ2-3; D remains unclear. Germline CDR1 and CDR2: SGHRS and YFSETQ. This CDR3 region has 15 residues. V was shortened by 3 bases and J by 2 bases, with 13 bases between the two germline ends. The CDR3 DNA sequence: TGCGCCAGCAGCTCTACGTTGGTGTTCACAGATACGCAGTATTTT. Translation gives CASSSTLVFTDTQYF.

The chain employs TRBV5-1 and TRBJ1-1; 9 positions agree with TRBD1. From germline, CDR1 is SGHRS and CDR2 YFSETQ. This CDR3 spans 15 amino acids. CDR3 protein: CSSYHGQGINTEAFF. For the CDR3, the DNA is TGCTCCTCCTACCACGGACAGGGGATAAACACTGAAGCTTTCTTT. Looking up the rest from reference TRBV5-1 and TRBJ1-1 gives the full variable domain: KAGVTQTPRYLIKTRGQQVTLSCSPISGHRSVSWYQQTPGQGLQFLFEYFSETQRNKGNFPGRFSGRQFSNSRSEMNVSTLELGDSALYLCSSYHGQGINTEAFFGQGTRLTVV.

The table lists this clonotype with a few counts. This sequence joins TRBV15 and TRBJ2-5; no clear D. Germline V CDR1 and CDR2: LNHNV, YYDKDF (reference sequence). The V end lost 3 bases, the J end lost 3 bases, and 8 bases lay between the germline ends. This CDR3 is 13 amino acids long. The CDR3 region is CATSRLPKETQYF. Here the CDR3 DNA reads TGTGCCACCAGCAGGCTTCCTAAAGAGACCCAGTACTTC.

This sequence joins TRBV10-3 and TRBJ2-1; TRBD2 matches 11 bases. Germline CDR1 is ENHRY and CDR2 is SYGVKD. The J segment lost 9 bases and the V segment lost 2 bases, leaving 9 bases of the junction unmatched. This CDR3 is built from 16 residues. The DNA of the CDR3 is TGTGCCATCAGTGAGGCTGGGACTAGCGGATTGGGTGAGCAGTTCTTC. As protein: CAISEAGTSGLGEQFF.

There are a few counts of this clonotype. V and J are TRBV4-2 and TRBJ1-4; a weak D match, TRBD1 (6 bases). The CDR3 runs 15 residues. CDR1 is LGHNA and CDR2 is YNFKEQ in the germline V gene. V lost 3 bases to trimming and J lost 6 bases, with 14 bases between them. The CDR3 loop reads CASSQQQGWDEKLFF. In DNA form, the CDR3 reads TGTGCCAGCAGCCAGCAACAGGGTTGGGATGAAAAACTGTTTTTT.

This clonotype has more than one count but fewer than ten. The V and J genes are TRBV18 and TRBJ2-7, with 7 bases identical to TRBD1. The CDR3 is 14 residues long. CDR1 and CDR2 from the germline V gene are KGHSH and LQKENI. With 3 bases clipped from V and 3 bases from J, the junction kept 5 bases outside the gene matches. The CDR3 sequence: CASSPGSGGYEQYF. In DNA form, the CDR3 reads TGTGCCAGCTCACCGGGGTCAGGGGGCTACGAGCAGTACTTC.

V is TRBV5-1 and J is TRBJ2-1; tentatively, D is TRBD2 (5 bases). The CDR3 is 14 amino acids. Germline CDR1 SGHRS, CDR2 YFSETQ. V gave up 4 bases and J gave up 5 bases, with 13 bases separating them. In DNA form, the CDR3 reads TGCGCCAGCAGCCGACCGGACTCGAACAATGAGCAGTTCTTC. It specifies CASSRPDSNNEQFF. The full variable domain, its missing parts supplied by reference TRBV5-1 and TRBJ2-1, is KAGVTQTPRYLIKTRGQQVTLSCSPISGHRSVSWYQQTPGQGLQFLFEYFSETQRNKGNFPGRFSGRQFSNSRSEMNVSTLELGDSALYLCASSRPDSNNEQFFGPGTRLTVL.

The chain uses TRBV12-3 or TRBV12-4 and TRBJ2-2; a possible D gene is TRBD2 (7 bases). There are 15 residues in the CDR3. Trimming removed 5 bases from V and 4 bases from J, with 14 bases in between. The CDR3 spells CASSRAGALTGELFF. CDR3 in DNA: TGTGCCAGCAGTCGGGCGGGGGCGCTCACCGGGGAGCTGTTTTTT.

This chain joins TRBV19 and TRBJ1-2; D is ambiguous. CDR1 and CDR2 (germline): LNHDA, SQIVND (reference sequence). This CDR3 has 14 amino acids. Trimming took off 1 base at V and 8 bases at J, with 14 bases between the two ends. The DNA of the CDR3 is TGTGCCAGTAGTATAGTTGGCACTTTCGTCGGCTACACCTTC. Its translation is CASSIVGTFVGYTF.

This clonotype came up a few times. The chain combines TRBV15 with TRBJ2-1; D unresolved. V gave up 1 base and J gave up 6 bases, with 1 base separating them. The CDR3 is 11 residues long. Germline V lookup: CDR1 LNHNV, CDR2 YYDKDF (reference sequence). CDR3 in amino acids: CATSRVNEQFF. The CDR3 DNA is TGTGCCACCAGCAGAGTCAATGAGCAGTTCTTC.

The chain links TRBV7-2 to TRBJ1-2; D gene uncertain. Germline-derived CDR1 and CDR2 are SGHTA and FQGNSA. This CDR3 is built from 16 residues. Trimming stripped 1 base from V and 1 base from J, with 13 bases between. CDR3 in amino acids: CASSLGSRTFNYGYTF. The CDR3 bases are TGTGCCAGCAGCTTAGGGTCTCGGACTTTTAACTATGGCTACACCTTC.

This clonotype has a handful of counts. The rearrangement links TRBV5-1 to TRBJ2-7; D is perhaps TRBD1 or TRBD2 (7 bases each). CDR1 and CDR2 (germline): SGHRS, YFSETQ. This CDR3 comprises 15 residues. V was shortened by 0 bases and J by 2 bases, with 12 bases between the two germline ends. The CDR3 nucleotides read TGCGCCAGCAGCTTGGGACAGGGACTACCCTACGAGCAGTACTTC. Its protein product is CASSLGQGLPYEQYF.

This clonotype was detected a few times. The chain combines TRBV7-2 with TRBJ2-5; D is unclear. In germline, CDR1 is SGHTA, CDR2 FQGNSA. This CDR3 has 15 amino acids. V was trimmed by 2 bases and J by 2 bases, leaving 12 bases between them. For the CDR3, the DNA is TGTGCCAGCAGCTTAATGTTTGCACAGCAAGAGACCCAGTACTTC. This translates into CASSLMFAQQETQYF.

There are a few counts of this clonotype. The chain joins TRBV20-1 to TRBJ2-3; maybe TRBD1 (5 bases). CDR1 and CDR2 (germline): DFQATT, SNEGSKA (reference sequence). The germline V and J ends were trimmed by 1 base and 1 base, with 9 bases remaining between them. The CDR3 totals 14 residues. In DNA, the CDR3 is TGCAGTGCTAGAGTCAGGGCTGGCACAGATACGCAGTATTTT. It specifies CSARVRAGTDTQYF.

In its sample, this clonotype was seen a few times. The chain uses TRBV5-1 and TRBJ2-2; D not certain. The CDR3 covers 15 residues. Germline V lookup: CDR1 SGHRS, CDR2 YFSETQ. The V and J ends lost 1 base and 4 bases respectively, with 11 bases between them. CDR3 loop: CASSLKGSFTGELFF. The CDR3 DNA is TGCGCCAGCAGCTTGAAGGGCAGCTTCACCGGGGAGCTGTTTTTT.

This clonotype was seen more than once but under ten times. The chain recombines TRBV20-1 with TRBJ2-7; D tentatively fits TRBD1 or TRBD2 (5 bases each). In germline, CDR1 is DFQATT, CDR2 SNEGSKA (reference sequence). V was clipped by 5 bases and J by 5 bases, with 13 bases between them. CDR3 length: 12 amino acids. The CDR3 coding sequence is TGCAGTGCTCGGGACCTTAGCAACGAGCAGTACTTC. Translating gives CSARDLSNEQYF.

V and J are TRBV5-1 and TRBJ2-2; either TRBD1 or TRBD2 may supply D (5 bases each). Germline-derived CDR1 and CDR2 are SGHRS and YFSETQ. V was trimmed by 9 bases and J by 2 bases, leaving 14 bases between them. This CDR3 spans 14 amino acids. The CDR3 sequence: CAISRDGNTGELFF. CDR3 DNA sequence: TGCGCCATTTCCCGGGACGGTAACACCGGGGAGCTGTTTTTT. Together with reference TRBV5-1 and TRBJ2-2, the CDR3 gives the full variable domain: KAGVTQTPRYLIKTRGQQVTLSCSPISGHRSVSWYQQTPGQGLQFLFEYFSETQRNKGNFPGRFSGRQFSNSRSEMNVSTLELGDSALYLCAISRDGNTGELFFGEGSRLTVL.

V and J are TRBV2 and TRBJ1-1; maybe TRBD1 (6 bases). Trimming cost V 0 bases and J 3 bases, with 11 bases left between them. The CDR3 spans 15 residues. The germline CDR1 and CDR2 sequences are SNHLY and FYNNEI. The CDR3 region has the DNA TGTGCCAGCAGTGAAGCAGCAGGACAGTACACTGAAGCTTTCTTT. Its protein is CASSEAAGQYTEAFF.

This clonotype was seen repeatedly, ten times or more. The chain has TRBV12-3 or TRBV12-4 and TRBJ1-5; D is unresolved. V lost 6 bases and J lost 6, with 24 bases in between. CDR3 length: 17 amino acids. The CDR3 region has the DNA TGTGCCAGCAGGCATGCAAACAAGGGTGGGGTGGCTCAGCCCCAGCATTTT. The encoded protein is CASRHANKGGVAQPQHF.

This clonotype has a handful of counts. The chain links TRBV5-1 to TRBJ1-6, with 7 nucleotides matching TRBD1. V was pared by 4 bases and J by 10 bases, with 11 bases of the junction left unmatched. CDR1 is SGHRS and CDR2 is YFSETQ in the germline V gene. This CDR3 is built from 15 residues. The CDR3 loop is CASSEGRQGNSPLHF. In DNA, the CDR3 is TGCGCCAGCAGCGAAGGACGACAGGGCAACTCACCCCTCCACTTT.

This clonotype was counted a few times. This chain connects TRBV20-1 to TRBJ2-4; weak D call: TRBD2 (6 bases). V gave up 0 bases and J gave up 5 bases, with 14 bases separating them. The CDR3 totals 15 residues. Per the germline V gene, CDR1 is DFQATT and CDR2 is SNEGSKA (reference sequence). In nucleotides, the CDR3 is TGCAGTGCTAGAGATCGGGGGATCCTCGAAAACATTCAGTACTTC. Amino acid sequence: CSARDRGILENIQYF.

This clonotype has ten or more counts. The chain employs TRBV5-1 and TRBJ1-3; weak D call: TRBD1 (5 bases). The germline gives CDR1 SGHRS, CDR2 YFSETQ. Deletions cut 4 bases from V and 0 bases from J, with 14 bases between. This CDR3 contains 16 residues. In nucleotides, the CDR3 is TGCGCCAGCAGCGCGGGGCTCAGGGACTCTGGAAACACCATATATTTT. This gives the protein CASSAGLRDSGNTIYF.

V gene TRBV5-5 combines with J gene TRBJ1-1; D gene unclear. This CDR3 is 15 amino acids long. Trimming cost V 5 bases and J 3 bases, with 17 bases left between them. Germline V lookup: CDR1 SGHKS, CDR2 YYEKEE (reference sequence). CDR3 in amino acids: CASSQRPDPYTEAFF. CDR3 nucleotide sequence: TGTGCCAGCAGTCAGCGACCGGACCCATACACTGAAGCTTTCTTT.

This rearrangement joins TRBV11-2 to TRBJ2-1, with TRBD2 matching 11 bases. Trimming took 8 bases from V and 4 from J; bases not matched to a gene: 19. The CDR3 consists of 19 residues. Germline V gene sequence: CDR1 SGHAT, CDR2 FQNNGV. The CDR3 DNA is TGTGCCAGCGGACCGGGGGCTAGCGGGAGGAGCAGGCGTTACAATGAGCAGTTCTTC. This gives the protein CASGPGASGRSRRYNEQFF.

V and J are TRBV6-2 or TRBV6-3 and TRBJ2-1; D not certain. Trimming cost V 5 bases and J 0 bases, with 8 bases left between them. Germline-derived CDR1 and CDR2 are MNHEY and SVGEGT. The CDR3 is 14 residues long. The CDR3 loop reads CASSGSPSYNEQFF. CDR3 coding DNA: TGTGCCAGCAGTGGGTCCCCCTCCTACAATGAGCAGTTCTTC.

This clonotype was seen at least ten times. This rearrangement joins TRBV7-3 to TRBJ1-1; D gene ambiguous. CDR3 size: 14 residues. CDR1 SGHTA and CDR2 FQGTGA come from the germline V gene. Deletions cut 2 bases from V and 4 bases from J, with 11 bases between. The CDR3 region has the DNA TGTGCCAGCAGCTTATCCAGCGTGGTCACTGAAGCTTTCTTT. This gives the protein CASSLSSVVTEAFF. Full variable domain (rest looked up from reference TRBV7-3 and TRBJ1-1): GAGVSQTPSNKVTEKGKYVELRCDPISGHTALYWYRQSLGQGPEFLIYFQGTGAADDSGLPNDRFFAVRPEGSVSTLKIQRTERGDSAVYLCASSLSSVVTEAFFGQGTRLTVV.

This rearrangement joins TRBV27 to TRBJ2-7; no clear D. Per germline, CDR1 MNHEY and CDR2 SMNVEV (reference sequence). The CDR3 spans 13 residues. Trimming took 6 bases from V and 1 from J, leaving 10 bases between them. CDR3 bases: TGTGCCAGCAGCCATACAGTTTCCTACGAGCAGTACTTC. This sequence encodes CASSHTVSYEQYF.

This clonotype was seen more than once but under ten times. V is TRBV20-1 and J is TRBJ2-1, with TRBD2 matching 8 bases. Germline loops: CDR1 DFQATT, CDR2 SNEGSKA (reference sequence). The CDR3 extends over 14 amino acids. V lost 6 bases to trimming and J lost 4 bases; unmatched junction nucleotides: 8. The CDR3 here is CSAILSGMYNEQFF. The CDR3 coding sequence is TGCAGTGCCATACTTAGCGGGATGTACAATGAGCAGTTCTTC.